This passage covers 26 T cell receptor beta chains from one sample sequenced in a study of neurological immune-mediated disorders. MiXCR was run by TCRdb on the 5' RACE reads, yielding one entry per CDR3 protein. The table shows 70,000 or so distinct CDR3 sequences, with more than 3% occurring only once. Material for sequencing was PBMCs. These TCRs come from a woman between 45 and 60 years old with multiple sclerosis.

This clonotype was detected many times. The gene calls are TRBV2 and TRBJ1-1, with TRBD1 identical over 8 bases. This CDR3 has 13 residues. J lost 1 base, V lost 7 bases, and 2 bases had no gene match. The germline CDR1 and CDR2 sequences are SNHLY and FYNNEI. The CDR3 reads CASKGQANTEAFF. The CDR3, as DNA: TGTGCCAGCAAGGGACAGGCGAACACTGAAGCTTTCTTT.

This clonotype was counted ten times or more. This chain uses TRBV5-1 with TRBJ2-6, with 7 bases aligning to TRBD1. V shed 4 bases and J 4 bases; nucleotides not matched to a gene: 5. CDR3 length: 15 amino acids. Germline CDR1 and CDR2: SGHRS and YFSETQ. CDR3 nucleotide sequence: TGCGCCAGCAGCGTAGGGGGCGCCGGGGCCAACGTCCTGACTTTC. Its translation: CASSVGGAGANVLTF.

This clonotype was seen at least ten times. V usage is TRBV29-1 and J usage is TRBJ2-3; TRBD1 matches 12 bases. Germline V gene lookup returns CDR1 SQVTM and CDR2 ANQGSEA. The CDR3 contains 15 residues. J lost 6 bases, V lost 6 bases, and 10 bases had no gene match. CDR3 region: CSVNPGQGAEDTQYF. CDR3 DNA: TGCAGCGTGAACCCGGGACAGGGGGCAGAGGATACGCAGTATTTT.

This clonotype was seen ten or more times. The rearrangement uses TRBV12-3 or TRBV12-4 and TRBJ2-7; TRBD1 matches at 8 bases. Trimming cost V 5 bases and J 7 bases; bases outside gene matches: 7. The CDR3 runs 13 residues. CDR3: CASSLGQGGEQYF. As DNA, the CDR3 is TGTGCCAGCAGTCTCGGACAGGGCGGAGAGCAGTACTTC.

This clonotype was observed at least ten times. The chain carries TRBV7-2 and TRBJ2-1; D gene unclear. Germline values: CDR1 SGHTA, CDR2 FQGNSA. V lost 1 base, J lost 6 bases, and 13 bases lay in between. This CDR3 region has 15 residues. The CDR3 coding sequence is TGTGCCAGCAGCTTAGGACACCCTCTCACCAATGAGCAGTTCTTC. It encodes CASSLGHPLTNEQFF.

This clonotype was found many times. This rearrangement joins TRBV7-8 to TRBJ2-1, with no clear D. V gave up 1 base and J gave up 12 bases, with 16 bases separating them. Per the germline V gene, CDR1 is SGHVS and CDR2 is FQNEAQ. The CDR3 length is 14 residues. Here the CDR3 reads CASSLVRIGQGQFF. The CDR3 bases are TGTGCCAGCAGCTTAGTCCGGATAGGGCAAGGGCAGTTCTTC.

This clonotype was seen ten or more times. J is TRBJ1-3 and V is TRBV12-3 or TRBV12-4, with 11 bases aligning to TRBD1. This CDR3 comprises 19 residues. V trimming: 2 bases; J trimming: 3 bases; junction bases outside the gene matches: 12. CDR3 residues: CASSLRLRRTGGGGNTIYF. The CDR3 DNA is TGTGCCAGCAGTTTAAGGCTACGAAGGACAGGGGGCGGTGGAAACACCATATATTTT.

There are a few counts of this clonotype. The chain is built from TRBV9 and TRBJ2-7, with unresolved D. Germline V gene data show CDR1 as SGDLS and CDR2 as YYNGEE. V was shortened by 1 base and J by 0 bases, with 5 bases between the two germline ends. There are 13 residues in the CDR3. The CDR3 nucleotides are TGTGCCAGCAGCGTATCTCCCTCCTACGAGCAGTACTTC. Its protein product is CASSVSPSYEQYF.

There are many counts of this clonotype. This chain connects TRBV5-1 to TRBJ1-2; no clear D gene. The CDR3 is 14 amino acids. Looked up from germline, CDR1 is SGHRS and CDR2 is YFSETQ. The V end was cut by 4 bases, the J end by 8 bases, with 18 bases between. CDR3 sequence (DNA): TGCGCCAGCAGCGCGGTTCCTGAGCTTCTCGGCTACACCTTC. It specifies CASSAVPELLGYTF.

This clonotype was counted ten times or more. CDR3 in DNA: TGCGCCAGCAGCGTTAGACTAGCGGATAACACCGGGGAGCTGTTTTTT. It yields the protein CASSVRLADNTGELFF. The chain combines TRBV5-1 with TRBJ2-2; TRBD2 matches at 9 bases. The CDR3 runs to 16 residues. Germline-derived CDR1 and CDR2 are SGHRS and YFSETQ. Germline trimming cut 4 bases from V and 2 bases from J; bases unmatched to any gene: 6.

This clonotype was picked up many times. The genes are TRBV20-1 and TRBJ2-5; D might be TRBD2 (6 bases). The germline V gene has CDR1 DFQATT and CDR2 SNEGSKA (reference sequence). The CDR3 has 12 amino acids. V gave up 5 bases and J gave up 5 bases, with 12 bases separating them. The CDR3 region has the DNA TGCAGTGCTGCCGGAGGGTTTGAGACCCAGTACTTC. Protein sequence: CSAAGGFETQYF.

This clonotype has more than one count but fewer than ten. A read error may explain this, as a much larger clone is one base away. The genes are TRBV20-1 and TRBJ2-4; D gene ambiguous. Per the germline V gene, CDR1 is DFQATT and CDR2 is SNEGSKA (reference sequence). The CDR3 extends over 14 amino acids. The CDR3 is CSALNPLAKKIQYF. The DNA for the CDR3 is TGCAGTGCTCTGAATCCCTTAGCCAAAAAAATTCAGTACTTC.

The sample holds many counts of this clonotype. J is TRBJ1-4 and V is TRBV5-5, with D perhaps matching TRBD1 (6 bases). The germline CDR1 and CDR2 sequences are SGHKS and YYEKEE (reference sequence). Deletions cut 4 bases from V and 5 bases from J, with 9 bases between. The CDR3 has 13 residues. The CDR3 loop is CASSPTGNEKLFF. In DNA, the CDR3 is TGTGCCAGCAGCCCCACAGGGAATGAAAAACTGTTTTTT.

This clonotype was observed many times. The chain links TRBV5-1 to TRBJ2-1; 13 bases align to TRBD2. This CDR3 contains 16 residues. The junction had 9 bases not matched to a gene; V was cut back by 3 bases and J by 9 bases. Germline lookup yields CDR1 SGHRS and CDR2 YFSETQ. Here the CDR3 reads CASSSTPTSGGSEQFF. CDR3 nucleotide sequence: TGCGCCAGCAGCTCTACCCCGACTAGCGGGGGGAGTGAGCAGTTCTTC.

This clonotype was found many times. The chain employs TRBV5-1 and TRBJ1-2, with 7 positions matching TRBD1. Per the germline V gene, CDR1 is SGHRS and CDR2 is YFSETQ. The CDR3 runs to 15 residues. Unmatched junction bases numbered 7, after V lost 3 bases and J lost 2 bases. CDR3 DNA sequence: TGCGCCAGCAGCTCGGGGGGGACAGTCAACTATGGCTACACCTTC. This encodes CASSSGGTVNYGYTF.

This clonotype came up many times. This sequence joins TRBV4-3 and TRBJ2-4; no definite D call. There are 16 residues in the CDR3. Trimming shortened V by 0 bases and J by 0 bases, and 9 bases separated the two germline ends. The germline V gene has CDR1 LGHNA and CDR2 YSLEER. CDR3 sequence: CASSQDLRLAKNIQYF. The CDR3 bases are TGCGCCAGCAGCCAAGATCTAAGACTAGCCAAAAACATTCAGTACTTC.

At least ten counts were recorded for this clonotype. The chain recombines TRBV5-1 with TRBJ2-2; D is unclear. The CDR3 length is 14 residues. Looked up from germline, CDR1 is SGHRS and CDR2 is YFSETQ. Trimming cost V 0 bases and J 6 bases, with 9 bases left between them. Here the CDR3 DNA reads TGCGCCAGCAGCTTGGATCCCGGGCCCGGGGAGCTGTTTTTT. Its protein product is CASSLDPGPGELFF.

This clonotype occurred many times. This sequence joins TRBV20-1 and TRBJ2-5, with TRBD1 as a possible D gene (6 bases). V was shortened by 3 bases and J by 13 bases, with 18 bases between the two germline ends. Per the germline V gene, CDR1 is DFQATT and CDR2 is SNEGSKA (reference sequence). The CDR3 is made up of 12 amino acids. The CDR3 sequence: CSARAPPRGSYF. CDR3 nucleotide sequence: TGCAGTGCTAGGGCCCCTCCGAGGGGGTCGTACTTC.

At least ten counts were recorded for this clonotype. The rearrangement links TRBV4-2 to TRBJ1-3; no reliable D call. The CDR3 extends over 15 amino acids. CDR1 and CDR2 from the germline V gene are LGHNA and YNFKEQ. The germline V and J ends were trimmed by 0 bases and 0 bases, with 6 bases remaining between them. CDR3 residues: CASSQDQTSGNTIYF. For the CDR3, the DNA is TGTGCCAGCAGCCAAGATCAGACCTCTGGAAACACCATATATTTT.

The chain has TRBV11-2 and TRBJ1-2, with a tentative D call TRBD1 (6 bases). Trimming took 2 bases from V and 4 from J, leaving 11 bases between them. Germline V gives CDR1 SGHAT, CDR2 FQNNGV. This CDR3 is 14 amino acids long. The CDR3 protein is CASSLSDSSYGYTF. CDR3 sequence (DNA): TGTGCCAGCAGCTTATCGGACAGTTCCTATGGCTACACCTTC.

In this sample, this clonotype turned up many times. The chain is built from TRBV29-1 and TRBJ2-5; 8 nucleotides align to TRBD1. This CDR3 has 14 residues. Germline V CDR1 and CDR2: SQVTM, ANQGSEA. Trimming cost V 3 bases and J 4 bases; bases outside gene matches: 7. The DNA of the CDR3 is TGCAGCGTTGACCAGGGGGCCAGGGGAGAGACCCAGTACTTC. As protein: CSVDQGARGETQYF. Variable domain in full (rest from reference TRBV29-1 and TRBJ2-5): SAVISQKPSRDICQRGTSLTIQCQVDSQVTMMFWYRQQPGQSLTLIATANQGSEATYESGFVIDKFPISRPNLTFSTLTVSNMSPEDSSIYLCSVDQGARGETQYFGPGTRLLVL.

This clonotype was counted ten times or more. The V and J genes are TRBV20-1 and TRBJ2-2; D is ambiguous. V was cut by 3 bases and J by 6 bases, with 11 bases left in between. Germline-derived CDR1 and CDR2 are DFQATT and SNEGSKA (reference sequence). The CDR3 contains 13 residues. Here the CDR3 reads CSASQQTPGELFF. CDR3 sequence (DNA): TGCAGTGCTAGTCAGCAAACCCCCGGGGAGCTGTTTTTT.

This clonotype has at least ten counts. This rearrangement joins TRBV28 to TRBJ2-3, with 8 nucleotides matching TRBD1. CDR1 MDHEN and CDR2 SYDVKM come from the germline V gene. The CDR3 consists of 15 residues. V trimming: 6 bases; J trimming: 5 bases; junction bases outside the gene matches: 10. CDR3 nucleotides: TGTGCCAGCAGATCCCAGGGGGCGCAAGGAGATACGCAGTATTTT. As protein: CASRSQGAQGDTQYF.

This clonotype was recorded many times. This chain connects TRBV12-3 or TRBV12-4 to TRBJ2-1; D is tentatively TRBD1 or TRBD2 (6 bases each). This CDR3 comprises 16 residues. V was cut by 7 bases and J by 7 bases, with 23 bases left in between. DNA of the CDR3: TGTGCCAGCACCCTCAGGCGGGCTATAGGGGGGAATGAGCAGTTCTTC. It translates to CASTLRRAIGGNEQFF.

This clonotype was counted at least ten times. CDR3 in amino acids: CSARDSPVTQYF. The CDR3 nucleotides read TGCAGTGCTCGGGACTCTCCGGTCACGCAGTATTTT. The chain has TRBV20-1 and TRBJ2-3; D is possibly TRBD2 (6 bases). CDR1 and CDR2 (germline): DFQATT, SNEGSKA (reference sequence). The CDR3 runs 12 residues. Trimming took off 5 bases at V and 9 bases at J, with 15 bases between the two ends.

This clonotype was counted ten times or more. In nucleotides, the CDR3 is TGCAGTGCTAGGTACCTCCGGGACAGGCTGGCCTACAATGAGCAGTTCTTC. This sequence encodes CSARYLRDRLAYNEQFF. The chain couples TRBV20-1 to TRBJ2-1; 8 bases fit TRBD1. The CDR3 totals 17 residues. Germline CDR1 is DFQATT and CDR2 is SNEGSKA (reference sequence). The V segment lost 3 bases and the J segment 2 bases; nucleotides outside the gene matches: 12.